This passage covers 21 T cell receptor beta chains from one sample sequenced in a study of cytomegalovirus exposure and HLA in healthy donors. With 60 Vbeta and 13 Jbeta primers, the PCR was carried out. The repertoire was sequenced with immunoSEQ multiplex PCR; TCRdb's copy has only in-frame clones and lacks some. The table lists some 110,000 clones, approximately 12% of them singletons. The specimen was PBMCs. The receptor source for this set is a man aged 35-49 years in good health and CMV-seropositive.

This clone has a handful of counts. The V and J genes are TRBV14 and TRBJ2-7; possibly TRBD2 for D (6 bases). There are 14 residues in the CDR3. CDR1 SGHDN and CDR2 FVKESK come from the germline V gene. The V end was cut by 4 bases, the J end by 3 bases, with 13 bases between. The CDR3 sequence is CASSPRAGSYEQYF. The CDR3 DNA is TGTGCCAGCAGCCCCCGGGCGGGGAGCTACGAGCAGTACTTC.

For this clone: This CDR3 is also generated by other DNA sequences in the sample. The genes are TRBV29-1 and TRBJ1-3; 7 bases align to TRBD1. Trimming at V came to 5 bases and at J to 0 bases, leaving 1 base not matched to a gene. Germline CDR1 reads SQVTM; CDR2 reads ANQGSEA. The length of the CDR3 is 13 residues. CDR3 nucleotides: TGCAGCGTTCGACAGGGCTCTGGAAACACCATATATTTT. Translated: CSVRQGSGNTIYF. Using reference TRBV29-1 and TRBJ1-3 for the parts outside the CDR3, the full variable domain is SAVISQKPSRDICQRGTSLTIQCQVDSQVTMMFWYRQQPGQSLTLIATANQGSEATYESGFVIDKFPISRPNLTFSTLTVSNMSPEDSSIYLCSVRQGSGNTIYFGEGSWLTVV.

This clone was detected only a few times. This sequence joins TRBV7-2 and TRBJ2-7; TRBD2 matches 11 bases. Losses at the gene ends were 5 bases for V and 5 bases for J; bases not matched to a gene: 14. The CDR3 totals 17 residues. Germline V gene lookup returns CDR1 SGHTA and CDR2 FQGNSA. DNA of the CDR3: TGTGCCAGCAGCGTCGATAGCGGGAGGGCCTTGAGGGACGAGCAGTACTTC. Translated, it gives CASSVDSGRALRDEQYF.

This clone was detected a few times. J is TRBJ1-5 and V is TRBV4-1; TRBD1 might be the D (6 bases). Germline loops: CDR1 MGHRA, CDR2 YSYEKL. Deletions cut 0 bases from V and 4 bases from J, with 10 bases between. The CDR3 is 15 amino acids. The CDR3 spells CASSQEGQKNQPQHF. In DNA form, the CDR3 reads TGCGCCAGCAGCCAAGAAGGACAGAAAAATCAGCCCCAGCATTTT.

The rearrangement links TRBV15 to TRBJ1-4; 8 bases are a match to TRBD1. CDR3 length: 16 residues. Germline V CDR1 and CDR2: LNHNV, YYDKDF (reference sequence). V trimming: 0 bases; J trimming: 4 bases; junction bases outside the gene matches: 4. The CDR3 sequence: CATSREQGADNEKLFF. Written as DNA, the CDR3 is TGTGCCACCAGCAGAGAGCAGGGGGCGGATAATGAAAAACTGTTTTTT.

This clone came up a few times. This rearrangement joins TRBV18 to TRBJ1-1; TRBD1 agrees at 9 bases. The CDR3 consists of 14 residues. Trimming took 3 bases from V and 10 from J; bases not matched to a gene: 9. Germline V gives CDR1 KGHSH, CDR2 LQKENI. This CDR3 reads CASSPRTGEVGAFF. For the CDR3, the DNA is TGTGCCAGCTCACCTCGGACAGGGGAGGTTGGAGCTTTCTTT. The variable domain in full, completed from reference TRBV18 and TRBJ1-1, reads NAGVMQNPRHLVRRRGQEARLRCSPMKGHSHVYWYRQLPEEGLKFMVYLQKENIIDESGMPKERFSAEFPKEGPSILRIQQVVRGDSAAYFCASSPRTGEVGAFFGQGTRLTVV.

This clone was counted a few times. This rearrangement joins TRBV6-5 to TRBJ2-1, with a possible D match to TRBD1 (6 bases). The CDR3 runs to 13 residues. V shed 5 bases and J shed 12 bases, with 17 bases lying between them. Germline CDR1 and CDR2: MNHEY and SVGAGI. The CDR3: CASSGSRARGQFF. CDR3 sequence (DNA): TGTGCCAGCAGTGGCTCCCGGGCCAGGGGGCAGTTCTTC.

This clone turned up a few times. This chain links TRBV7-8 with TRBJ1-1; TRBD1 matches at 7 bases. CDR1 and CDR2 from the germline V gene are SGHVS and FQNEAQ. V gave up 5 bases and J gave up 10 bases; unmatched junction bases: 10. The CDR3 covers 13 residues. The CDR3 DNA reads TGTGCCAGCAGCGCAGGTGACAGGGTCGCAGCTTTCTTT. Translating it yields CASSAGDRVAAFF. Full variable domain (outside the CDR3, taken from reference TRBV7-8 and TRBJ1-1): GAGVSQSPRYKVAKRGQDVALRCDPISGHVSLFWYQQALGQGPEFLTYFQNEAQLDKSGLPSDRFFAERPEGSVSTLKIQRTQQEDSAVYLCASSAGDRVAAFFGQGTRLTVV.

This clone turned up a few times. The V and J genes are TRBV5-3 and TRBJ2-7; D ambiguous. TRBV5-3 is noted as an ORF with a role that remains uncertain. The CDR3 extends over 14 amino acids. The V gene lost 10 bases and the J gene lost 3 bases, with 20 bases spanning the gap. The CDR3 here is CAGIFRAKDYEQYF. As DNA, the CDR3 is TGTGCCGGAATCTTTAGAGCGAAGGACTACGAGCAGTACTTC.

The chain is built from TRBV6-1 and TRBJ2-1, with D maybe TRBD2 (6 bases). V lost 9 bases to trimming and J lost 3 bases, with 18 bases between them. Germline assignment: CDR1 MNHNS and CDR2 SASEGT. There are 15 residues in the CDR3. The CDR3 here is CASGGGPPLYNEQFF. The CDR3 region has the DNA TGTGCCAGTGGAGGAGGGCCTCCCCTCTACAATGAGCAGTTCTTC.

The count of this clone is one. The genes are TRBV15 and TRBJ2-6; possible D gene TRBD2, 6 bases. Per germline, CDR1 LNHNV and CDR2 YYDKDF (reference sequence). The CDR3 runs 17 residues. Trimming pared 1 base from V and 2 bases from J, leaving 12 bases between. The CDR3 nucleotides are TGTGCCACCAGCAGAGGGGCAGGGAGGCCTGGGGCCAACGTCCTGACTTTC. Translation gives CATSRGAGRPGANVLTF.

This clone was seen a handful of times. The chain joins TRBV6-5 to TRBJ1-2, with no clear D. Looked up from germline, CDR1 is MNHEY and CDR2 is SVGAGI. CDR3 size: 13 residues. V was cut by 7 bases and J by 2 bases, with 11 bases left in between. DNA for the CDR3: TGTGCCAGCACCTCCCGAGCCAACTATGGCTACACCTTC. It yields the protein CASTSRANYGYTF.

Here the CDR3 reads CASSLTSGSLDTQYF. In DNA, the CDR3 is TGTGCCAGCAGCTTGACTAGCGGGAGCTTAGATACGCAGTATTTT. The V call is TRBV7-9, the J call TRBJ2-3; 12 nucleotides align to TRBD2. V lost 3 bases, J lost 5 bases, and 3 bases stayed unmatched. The V gene's germline CDR1 is SEHNR and CDR2 FQNEAQ (reference sequence). The CDR3 is 15 amino acids. Full variable domain (remainder filled in from reference TRBV7-9 and TRBJ2-3): DTGVSQNPRHKITKRGQNVTFRCDPISEHNRLYWYRQTLGQGPEFLTYFQNEAQLEKSRLLSDRFSAERPKGSFSTLEIQRTEQGDSAMYLCASSLTSGSLDTQYFGPGTRLTVL.

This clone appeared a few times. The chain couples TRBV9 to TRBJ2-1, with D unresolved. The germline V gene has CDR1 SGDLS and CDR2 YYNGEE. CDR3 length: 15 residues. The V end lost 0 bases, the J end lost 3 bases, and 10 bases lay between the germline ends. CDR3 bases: TGTGCCAGCAGCGTAGGCGGCGGTGACTACAATGAGCAGTTCTTC. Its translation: CASSVGGGDYNEQFF.

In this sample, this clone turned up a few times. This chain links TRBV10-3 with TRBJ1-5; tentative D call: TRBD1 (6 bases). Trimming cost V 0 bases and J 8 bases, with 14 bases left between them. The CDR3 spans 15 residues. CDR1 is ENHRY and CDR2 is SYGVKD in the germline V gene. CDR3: CAISESRAGEEPQHF. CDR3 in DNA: TGTGCCATCAGTGAGTCAAGGGCAGGGGAAGAGCCCCAGCATTTT.

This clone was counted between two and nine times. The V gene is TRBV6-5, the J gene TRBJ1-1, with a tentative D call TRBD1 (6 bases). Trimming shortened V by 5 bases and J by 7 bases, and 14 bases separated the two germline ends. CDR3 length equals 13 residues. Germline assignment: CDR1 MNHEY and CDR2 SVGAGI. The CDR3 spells CASSRGGRGEAFF. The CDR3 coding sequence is TGTGCCAGCAGTAGAGGGGGTAGGGGTGAAGCTTTCTTT.

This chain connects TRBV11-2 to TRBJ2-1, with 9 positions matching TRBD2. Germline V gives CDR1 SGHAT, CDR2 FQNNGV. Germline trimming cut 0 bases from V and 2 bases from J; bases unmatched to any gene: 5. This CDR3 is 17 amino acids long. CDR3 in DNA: TGTGCCAGCAGCTTAGATCAAGGGACTAGCCCCTACAATGAGCAGTTCTTC. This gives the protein CASSLDQGTSPYNEQFF.

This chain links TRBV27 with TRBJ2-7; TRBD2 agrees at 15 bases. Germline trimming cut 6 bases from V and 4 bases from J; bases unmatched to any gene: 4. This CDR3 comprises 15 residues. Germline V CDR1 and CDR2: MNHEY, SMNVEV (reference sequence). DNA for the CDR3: TGTGCCAGCAGCCAAGGGACTAGCGGGAGGTACGAGCAGTACTTC. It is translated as CASSQGTSGRYEQYF.

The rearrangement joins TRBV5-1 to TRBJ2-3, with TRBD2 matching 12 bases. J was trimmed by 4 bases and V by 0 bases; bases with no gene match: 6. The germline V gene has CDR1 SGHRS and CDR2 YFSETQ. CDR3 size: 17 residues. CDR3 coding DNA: TGCGCCAGCAGCTTGGGTTCTAGCGGGAGGGCCGCAGATACGCAGTATTTT. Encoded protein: CASSLGSSGRAADTQYF.

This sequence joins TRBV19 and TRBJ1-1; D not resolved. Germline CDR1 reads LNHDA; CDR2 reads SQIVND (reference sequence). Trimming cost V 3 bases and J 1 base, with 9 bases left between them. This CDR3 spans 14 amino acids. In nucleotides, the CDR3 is TGTGCCAGTAGTATGCCTGGAGCGAACACTGAAGCTTTCTTT. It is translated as CASSMPGANTEAFF.

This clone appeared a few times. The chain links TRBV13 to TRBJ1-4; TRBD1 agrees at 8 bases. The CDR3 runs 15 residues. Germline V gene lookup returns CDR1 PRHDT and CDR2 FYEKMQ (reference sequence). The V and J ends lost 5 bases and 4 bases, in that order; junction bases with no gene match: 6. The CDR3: CASSQNRGVNEKLFF. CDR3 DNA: TGTGCCAGCAGCCAAAACAGGGGGGTTAATGAAAAACTGTTTTTT.